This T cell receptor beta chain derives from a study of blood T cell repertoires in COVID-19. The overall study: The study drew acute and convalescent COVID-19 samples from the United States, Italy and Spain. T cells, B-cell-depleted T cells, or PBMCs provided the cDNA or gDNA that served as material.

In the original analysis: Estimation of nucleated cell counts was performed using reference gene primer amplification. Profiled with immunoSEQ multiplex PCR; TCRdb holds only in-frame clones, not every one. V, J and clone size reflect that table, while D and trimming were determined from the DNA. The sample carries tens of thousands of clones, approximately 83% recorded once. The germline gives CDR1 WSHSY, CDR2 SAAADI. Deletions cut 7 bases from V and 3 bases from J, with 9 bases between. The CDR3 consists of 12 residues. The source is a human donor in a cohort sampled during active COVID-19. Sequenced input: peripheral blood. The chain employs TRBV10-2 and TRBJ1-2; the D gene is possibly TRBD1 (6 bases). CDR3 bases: TGCGCCAGCAAGGCAGGGGACTATGGCTACACCTTC. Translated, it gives CASKAGDYGYTF.